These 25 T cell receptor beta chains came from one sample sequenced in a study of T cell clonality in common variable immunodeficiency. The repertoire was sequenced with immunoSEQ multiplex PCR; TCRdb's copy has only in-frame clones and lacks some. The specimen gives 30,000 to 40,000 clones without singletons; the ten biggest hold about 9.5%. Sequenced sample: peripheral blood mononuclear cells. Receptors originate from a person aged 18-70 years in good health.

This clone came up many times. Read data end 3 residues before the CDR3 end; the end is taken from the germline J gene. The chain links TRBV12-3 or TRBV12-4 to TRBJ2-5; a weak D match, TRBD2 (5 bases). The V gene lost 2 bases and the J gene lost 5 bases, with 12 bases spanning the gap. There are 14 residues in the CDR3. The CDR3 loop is CASSLPPRGETQYF. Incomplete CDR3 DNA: TGTGCCAGCAGTTTACCGCCTCGGGGTGAGACC.

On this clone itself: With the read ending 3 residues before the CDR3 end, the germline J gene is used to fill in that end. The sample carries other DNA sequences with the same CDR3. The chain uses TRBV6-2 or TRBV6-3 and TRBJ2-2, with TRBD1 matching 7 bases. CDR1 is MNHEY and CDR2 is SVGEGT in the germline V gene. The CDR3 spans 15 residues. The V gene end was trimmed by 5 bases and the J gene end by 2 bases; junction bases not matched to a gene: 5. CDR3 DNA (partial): TGTGCCAGCAGTACTGGGACAGATAACACCGGGGAG. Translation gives CASSTGTDNTGE. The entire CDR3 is CASSTGTDNTGELFF.

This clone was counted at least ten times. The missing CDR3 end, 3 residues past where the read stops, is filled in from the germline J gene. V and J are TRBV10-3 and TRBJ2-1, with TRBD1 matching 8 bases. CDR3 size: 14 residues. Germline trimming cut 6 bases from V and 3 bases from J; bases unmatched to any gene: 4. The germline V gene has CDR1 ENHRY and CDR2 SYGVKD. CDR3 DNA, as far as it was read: TGTGCCATCAGCCAAGGACAGGGCTACAATGAG. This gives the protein CAISQGQGYNE. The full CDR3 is CAISQGQGYNEQFF.

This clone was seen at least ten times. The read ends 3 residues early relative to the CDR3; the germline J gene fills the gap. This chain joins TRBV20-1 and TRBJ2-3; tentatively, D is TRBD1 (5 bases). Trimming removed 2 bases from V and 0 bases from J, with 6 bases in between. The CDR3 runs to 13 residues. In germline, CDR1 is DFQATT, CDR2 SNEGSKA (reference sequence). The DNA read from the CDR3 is TGCAGTGCTAGATCAGGGAGCACAGATACG. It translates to CSARSGSTDT. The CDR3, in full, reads CSARSGSTDTQYF.

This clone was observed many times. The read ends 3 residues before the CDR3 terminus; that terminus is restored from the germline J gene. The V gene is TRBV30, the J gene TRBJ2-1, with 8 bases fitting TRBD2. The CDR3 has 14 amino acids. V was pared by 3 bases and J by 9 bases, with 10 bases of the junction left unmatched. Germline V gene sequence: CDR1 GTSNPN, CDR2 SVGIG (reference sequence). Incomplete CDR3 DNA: TGTGCCTGGAGGCCCAGCGGGAGTCGGGTTGAG. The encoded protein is CAWRPSGSRVE. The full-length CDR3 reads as CAWRPSGSRVEQFF.

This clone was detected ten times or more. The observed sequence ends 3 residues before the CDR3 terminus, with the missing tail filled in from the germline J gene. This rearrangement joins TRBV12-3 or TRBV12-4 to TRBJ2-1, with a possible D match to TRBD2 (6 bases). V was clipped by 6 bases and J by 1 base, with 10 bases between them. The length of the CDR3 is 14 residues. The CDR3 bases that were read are TGTGCCAGCAGGGTAGCGGAGTCCTACAATGAG. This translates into CASRVAESYNE. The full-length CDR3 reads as CASRVAESYNEQFF.

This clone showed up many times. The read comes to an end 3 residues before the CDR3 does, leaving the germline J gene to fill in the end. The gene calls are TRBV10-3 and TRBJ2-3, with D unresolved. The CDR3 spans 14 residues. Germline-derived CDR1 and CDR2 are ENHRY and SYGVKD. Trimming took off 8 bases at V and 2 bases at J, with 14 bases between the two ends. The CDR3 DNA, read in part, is TGTGCCATCCGGTTCGAGCGATCCACAGATACG. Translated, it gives CAIRFERSTDT. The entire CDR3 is CAIRFERSTDTQYF.

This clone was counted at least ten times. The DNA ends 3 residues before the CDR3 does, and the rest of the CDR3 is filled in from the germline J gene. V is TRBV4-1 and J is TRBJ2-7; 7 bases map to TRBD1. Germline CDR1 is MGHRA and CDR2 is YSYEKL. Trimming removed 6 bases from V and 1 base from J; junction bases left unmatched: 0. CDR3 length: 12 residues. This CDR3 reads CASRGQSYEQYF. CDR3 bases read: TGCGCCAGCAGGGGACAGTCCTACGAG.

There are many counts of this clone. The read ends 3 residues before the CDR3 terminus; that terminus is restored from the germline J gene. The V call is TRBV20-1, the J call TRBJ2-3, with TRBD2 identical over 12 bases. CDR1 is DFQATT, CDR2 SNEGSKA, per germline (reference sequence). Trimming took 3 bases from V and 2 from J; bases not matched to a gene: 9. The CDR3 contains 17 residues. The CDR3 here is CSASGLGTSGYTDTQYF. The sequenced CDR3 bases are TGCAGTGCTAGTGGGTTGGGGACTAGCGGGTACACAGATACG.

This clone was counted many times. The chain's CDR3 is CASSLASGVNTGELFF. Incomplete CDR3 DNA: TGCGCCAGCAGCTTGGCCAGCGGGGTGAACACCGGGGAG. J is TRBJ2-2 and V is TRBV5-1; 7 bases are shared with TRBD2. Read data end 3 residues before the CDR3 end; the end is taken from the germline J gene. Germline trimming cut 0 bases from V and 1 base from J; bases unmatched to any gene: 3. Germline V gene lookup returns CDR1 SGHRS and CDR2 YFSETQ. The length of the CDR3 is 16 residues.

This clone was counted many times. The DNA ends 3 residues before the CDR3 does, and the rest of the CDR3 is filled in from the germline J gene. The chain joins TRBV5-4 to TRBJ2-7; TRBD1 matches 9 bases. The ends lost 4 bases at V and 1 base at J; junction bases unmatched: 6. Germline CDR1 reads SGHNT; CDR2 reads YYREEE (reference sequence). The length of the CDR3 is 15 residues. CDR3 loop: CASSQGQGGSYEQYF. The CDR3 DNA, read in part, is TGTGCCAGCAGCCAGGGACAGGGAGGATCCTACGAG.

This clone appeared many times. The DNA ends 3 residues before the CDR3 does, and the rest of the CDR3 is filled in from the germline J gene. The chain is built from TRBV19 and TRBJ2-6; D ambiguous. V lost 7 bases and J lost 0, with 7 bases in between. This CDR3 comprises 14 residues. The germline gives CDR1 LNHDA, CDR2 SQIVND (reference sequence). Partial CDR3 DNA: TGTGCCAGTATCAGCGACTCTGGGGCCAACGTC. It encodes CASISDSGANV. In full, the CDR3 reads CASISDSGANVLTF.

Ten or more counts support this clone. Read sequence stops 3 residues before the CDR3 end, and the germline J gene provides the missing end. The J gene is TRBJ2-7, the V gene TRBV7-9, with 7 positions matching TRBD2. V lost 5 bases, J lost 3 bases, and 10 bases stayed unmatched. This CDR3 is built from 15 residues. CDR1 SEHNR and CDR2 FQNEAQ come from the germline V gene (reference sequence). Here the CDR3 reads CASSPAQLAIYEQYF. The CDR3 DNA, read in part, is TGTGCCAGCAGCCCCGCCCAACTAGCGATCTACGAG. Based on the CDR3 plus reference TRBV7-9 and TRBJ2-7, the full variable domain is DTGVSQNPRHKITKRGQNVTFRCDPISEHNRLYWYRQTLGQGPEFLTYFQNEAQLEKSRLLSDRFSAERPKGSFSTLEIQRTEQGDSAMYLCASSPAQLAIYEQYFGPGTRLTVT.

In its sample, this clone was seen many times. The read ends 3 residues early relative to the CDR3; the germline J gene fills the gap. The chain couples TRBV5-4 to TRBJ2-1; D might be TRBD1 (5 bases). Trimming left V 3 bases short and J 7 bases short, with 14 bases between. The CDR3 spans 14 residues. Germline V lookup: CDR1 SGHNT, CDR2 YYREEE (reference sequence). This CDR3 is CASSWNTGFNEQFF. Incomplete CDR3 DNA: TGTGCCAGCAGCTGGAACACAGGATTTAATGAG.

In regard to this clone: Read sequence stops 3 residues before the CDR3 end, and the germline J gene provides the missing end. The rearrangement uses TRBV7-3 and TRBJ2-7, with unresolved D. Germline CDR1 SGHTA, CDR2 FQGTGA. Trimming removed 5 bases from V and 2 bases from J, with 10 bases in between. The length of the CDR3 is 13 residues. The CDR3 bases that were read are TGTGCCAGCAGCCCTCTCCCTGCCTACGAG. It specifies CASSPLPAYE. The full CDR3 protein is CASSPLPAYEQYF.

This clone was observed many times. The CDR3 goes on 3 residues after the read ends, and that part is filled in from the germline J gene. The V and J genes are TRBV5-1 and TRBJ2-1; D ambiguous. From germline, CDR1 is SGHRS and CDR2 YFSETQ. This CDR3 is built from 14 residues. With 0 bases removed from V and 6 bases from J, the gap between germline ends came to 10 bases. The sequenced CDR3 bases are TGCGCCAGCAGCTTGGCCAGTGGCCCCAATGAG. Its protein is CASSLASGPNE. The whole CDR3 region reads CASSLASGPNEQFF. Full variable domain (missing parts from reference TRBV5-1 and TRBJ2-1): KAGVTQTPRYLIKTRGQQVTLSCSPISGHRSVSWYQQTPGQGLQFLFEYFSETQRNKGNFPGRFSGRQFSNSRSEMNVSTLELGDSALYLCASSLASGPNEQFFGPGTRLTVL.

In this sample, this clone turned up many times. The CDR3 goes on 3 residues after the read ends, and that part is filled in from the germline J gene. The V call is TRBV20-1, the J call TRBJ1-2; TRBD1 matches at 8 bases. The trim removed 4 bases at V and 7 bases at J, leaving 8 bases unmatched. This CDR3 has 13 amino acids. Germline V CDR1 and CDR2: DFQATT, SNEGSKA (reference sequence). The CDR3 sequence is CSATDRGPIGYTF. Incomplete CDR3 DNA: TGCAGTGCTACAGACAGGGGTCCCATTGGC.

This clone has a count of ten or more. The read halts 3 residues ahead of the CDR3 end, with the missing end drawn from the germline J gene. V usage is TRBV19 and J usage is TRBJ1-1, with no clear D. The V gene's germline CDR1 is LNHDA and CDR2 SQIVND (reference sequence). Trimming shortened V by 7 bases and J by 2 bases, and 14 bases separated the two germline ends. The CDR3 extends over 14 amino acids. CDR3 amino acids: CASKVIGPNTEAFF. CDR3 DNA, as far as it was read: TGTGCCAGTAAGGTAATAGGGCCTAACACTGAA.

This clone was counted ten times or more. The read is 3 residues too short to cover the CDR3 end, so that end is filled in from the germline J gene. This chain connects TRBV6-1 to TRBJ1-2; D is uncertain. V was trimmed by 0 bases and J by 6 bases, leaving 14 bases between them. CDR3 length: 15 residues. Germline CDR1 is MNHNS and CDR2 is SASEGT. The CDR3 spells CASSEARVGLDGYTF. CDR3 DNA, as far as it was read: TGTGCCAGCAGTGAAGCGCGGGTTGGGTTGGATGGC.

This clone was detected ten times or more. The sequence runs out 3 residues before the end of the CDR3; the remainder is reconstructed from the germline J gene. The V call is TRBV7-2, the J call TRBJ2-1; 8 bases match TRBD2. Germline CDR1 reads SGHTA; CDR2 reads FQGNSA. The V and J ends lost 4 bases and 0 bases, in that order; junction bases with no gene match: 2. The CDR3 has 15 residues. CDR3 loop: CASSSGTSSYNEQFF. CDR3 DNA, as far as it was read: TGTGCCAGCAGCTCTGGGACTAGCTCCTACAATGAG.

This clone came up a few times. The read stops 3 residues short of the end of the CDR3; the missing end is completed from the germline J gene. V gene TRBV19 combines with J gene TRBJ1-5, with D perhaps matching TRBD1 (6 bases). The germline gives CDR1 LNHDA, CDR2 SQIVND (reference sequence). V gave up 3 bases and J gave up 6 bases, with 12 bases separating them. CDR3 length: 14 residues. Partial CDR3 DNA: TGTGCCAGTAGTATTGAGGGGGTCGGTCAGCCC. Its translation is CASSIEGVGQP. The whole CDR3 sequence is CASSIEGVGQPQHF.

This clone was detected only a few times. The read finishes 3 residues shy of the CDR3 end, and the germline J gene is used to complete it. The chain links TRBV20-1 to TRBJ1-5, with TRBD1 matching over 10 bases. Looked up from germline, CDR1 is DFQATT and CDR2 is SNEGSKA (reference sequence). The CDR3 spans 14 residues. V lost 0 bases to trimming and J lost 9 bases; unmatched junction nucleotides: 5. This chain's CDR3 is CSARETGGERPQHF. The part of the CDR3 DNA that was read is TGCAGTGCTAGAGAGACAGGGGGCGAGAGGCCC.

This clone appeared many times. Partial CDR3 DNA: TGTGCCAGCAGCCAACTAGCGACCGGTGGGTACGAG. Encoded protein: CASSQLATGGYE. From start to end, the CDR3 is CASSQLATGGYEQYF. The chain uses TRBV4-2 and TRBJ2-7, with D possibly matching TRBD2 (6 bases). The CDR3 end is not reached by the read, which stops 3 residues before it; the germline J gene fills it in. The CDR3 has 15 amino acids. Germline CDR1 is LGHNA and CDR2 is YNFKEQ. V was trimmed by 2 bases and J by 4 bases, leaving 15 bases between them.

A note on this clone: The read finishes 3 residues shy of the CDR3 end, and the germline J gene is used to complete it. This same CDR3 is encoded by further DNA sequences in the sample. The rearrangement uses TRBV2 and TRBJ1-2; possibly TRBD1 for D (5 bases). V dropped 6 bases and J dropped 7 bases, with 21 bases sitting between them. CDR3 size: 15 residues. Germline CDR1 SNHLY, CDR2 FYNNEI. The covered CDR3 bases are TGTGCCAGCAGCGCCTTGGTGGGAGGGGTTGGTGGC. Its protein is CASSALVGGVGG. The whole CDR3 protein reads CASSALVGGVGGYTF.

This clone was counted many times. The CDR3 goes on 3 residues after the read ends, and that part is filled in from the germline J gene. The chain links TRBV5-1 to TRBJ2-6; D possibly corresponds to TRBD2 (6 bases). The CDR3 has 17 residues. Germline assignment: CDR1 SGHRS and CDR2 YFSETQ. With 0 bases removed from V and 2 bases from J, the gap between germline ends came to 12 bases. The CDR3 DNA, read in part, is TGCGCCAGCAGCTTGGAAGTTATAGCGGCTGGGGCCAACGTC. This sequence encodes CASSLEVIAAGANV. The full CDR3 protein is CASSLEVIAAGANVLTF. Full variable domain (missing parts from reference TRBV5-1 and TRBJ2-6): KAGVTQTPRYLIKTRGQQVTLSCSPISGHRSVSWYQQTPGQGLQFLFEYFSETQRNKGNFPGRFSGRQFSNSRSEMNVSTLELGDSALYLCASSLEVIAAGANVLTFGAGSRLTVL.